Below, 23 T cell receptor beta chains from the same sample are listed, as sequenced in a study of shared clonotypes between healthy human individuals (dated by TCRdb to the early 2020s). The library was built by means of the immunoSEQ multiplex PCR assay. Sourced from immuneACCESS, this table was stored by TCRdb with only in-frame sequences that have V and J called. A share of the clones is absent; for the studies checked, an unresolved V gene accounts for under half, and the remainder has no known explanation. The sample table records around 1,900,000 clones; 93% of these occur just once. The top ten constitute about 1.7% of the sample. For the CD8 naive samples, CD45RO-negative cells were positively selected for CCR7, yielding a CD45RA+CCR7+ population from which TemRA cells were excluded. The specimen was naive CD8+ T cells from PBMCs. The sample's cell subset or site label, in plain terms: CD45RA+CCR7+. Receptor source: a man aged 18-30 years in good health. Some clones in this sample may be carry-over from other donors' samples.

This CDR3 is CASSLNPGSYEQYF. CDR3 coding DNA: TGTGCCAGCAGCTTGAATCCGGGATCCTACGAGCAGTACTTC. The V and J genes are TRBV5-6 and TRBJ2-7; weak D call: TRBD2 (5 bases). Trimming removed 1 base at V and 1 base at J, with 9 bases between. Germline values: CDR1 SGHDT, CDR2 YYEEEE. The length of the CDR3 is 14 residues.

The chain is built from TRBV7-8 and TRBJ1-4, with D hard to call. CDR1 is SGHVS and CDR2 is FQNEAQ in the germline V gene. The V and J ends lost 5 bases and 0 bases respectively, with 16 bases between them. The CDR3 consists of 17 residues. The CDR3 region is CASSQAQTDATNEKLFF. For the CDR3, the DNA is TGTGCCAGCAGCCAAGCCCAAACGGACGCAACTAATGAAAAACTGTTTTTT.

The chain has TRBV7-9 and TRBJ2-5, with no clear D. Germline V lookup: CDR1 SEHNR, CDR2 FQNEAQ (reference sequence). Trimming took off 4 bases at V and 0 bases at J, with 12 bases between the two ends. The CDR3 is 15 residues long. The CDR3 nucleotides are TGTGCCAGCAGCTCCCGGGCTTCCAACCAAGAGACCCAGTACTTC. Residues: CASSSRASNQETQYF.

The J gene is TRBJ1-4, the V gene TRBV30; D unclear. V gave up 3 bases and J gave up 10 bases, with 27 bases separating them. In germline, CDR1 is GTSNPN, CDR2 SVGIG (reference sequence). The CDR3 is 17 amino acids. The CDR3 spells CAWRARNRGRGFGKLFF. CDR3 DNA sequence: TGTGCCTGGAGGGCAAGAAATCGGGGTAGAGGTTTTGGAAAACTGTTTTTT.

The chain employs TRBV7-8 and TRBJ2-5, with D maybe TRBD1 (5 bases). Trimming took off 3 bases at V and 3 bases at J, with 14 bases between the two ends. The length of the CDR3 is 15 residues. Germline V gives CDR1 SGHVS, CDR2 FQNEAQ. The CDR3: CASSLTLDNEETQYF. The CDR3 DNA is TGTGCCAGCAGCTTGACCTTGGACAATGAAGAGACCCAGTACTTC. Full variable domain (remainder filled in from reference TRBV7-8 and TRBJ2-5): GAGVSQSPRYKVAKRGQDVALRCDPISGHVSLFWYQQALGQGPEFLTYFQNEAQLDKSGLPSDRFFAERPEGSVSTLKIQRTQQEDSAVYLCASSLTLDNEETQYFGPGTRLLVL.

V usage is TRBV19 and J usage is TRBJ1-2, with 8 bases matching TRBD1. Germline CDR1 reads LNHDA; CDR2 reads SQIVND (reference sequence). Trimming cost V 7 bases and J 7 bases; bases outside gene matches: 17. CDR3 length: 16 residues. DNA of the CDR3: TGTGCCAGTATCGGTATGGGGCAGGGGGCATATCGTGGCTACACCTTC. It yields the protein CASIGMGQGAYRGYTF.

V and J are TRBV27 and TRBJ2-3, with 9 bases lining up with TRBD1. With 5 bases clipped from V and 7 bases from J, the junction kept 7 bases outside the gene matches. CDR1 and CDR2 from the germline V gene are MNHEY and SMNVEV (reference sequence). This CDR3 is 14 amino acids long. The CDR3 reads CASSRGTGRNTQYF. In nucleotides, the CDR3 is TGTGCCAGCAGTCGAGGGACAGGGAGAAATACGCAGTATTTT.

The chain links TRBV27 to TRBJ2-2, with D hard to call. The V gene's germline CDR1 is MNHEY and CDR2 SMNVEV (reference sequence). The CDR3 sequence is 16 residues long. V was cut by 5 bases and J by 1 base, with 14 bases left in between. Here the CDR3 reads CASSILNRQNTGELFF. The CDR3 DNA follows: TGTGCCAGCAGTATACTCAACCGACAGAACACCGGGGAGCTGTTTTTT.

In this sample, this clone turned up once. The V and J genes are TRBV6-6 and TRBJ2-7; 9 bases line up with TRBD1. Germline CDR1 is MNHNY and CDR2 is SVGAGI (reference sequence). The J segment lost 1 base and the V segment lost 6 bases, leaving 7 bases of the junction unmatched. The CDR3 is 15 residues long. This CDR3 reads CASRHRGLPSYEQYF. CDR3 sequence (DNA): TGTGCCAGCAGACACAGGGGGCTGCCATCCTACGAGCAGTACTTC.

The rearrangement joins TRBV5-5 to TRBJ1-5; the D is unclear. Deletions cut 1 base from V and 2 bases from J, with 10 bases between. Germline values: CDR1 SGHKS, CDR2 YYEKEE (reference sequence). The CDR3 is 15 residues long. The CDR3 sequence is CASSLFQLGNQPQHF. The DNA of the CDR3 is TGTGCCAGCAGCTTGTTTCAGTTAGGCAATCAGCCCCAGCATTTT.

This chain connects TRBV2 to TRBJ2-4, with 9 positions matching TRBD2. Germline V gene data show CDR1 as SNHLY and CDR2 as FYNNEI. This CDR3 is 15 amino acids long. J was trimmed by 1 base and V by 5 bases; bases with no gene match: 3. The CDR3, as DNA: TGTGCCAGCAGTCCAAGCGGGAGGGCCAAAAACATTCAGTACTTC. Translated: CASSPSGRAKNIQYF. Complete variable domain (other parts from reference TRBV2 and TRBJ2-4): EPEVTQTPSHQVTQMGQEVILRCVPISNHLYFYWYRQILGQKVEFLVSFYNNEISEKSEIFDDQFSVERPDGSNFTLKIRSTKLEDSAMYFCASSPSGRAKNIQYFGAGTRLSVL.

The chain employs TRBV6-1 and TRBJ1-2, with D perhaps TRBD1 (6 bases). This CDR3 spans 14 amino acids. The germline V and J ends were trimmed by 5 bases and 3 bases, with 13 bases remaining between them. The germline V gene has CDR1 MNHNS and CDR2 SASEGT. CDR3 residues: CASSRIGGDYGYTF. The CDR3 DNA reads TGTGCCAGCAGTCGCATAGGGGGGGACTATGGCTACACCTTC.

This chain connects TRBV28 to TRBJ1-1, with 9 bases identical to TRBD1. Trimming removed 5 bases from V and 2 bases from J; junction bases left unmatched: 27. CDR3 length: 22 amino acids. Germline V lookup: CDR1 MDHEN, CDR2 SYDVKM. The CDR3 bases are TGTGCCAGCAGTCCTGGGACAGGGTTTATCGGCGTGATAGAGGACCTAAACACTGAAGCTTTCTTT. Translating it yields CASSPGTGFIGVIEDLNTEAFF.

This chain joins TRBV27 and TRBJ2-7; TRBD1 might be the D (5 bases). Germline assignment: CDR1 MNHEY and CDR2 SMNVEV (reference sequence). Deletions cut 1 base from V and 6 bases from J, with 16 bases between. The CDR3 consists of 15 residues. The CDR3 loop is CASSLWGNLLSEQYF. As DNA, the CDR3 is TGTGCCAGCAGTTTATGGGGCAACCTACTCTCCGAGCAGTACTTC.

V gene TRBV27 combines with J gene TRBJ1-5; D call uncertain. With 4 bases removed from V and 3 bases from J, the gap between germline ends came to 10 bases. The CDR3 runs to 14 residues. The germline CDR1 and CDR2 sequences are MNHEY and SMNVEV (reference sequence). The CDR3 region has the DNA TGTGCCAGCAGTTCCCTCCCGGCCAATCAGCCCCAGCATTTT. Translating it yields CASSSLPANQPQHF.

The chain couples TRBV11-2 to TRBJ2-1, with TRBD2 matching over 13 bases. Per germline, CDR1 SGHAT and CDR2 FQNNGV. The CDR3 has 14 residues. With V trimmed by 3 bases and J by 8 bases, 1 base remained unmatched. The DNA of the CDR3 is TGTGCCAGCAGCTTTACTAGCGGGAGGGATGAGCAGTTCTTC. This encodes CASSFTSGRDEQFF.

This chain connects TRBV9 to TRBJ1-2; TRBD1 aligns across 8 bases. Germline V gene data show CDR1 as SGDLS and CDR2 as YYNGEE. The CDR3 is made up of 15 amino acids. V dropped 3 bases and J dropped 3; count of bases not matched to a gene: 7. CDR3 loop: CASSAGQGSHYGYTF. The CDR3 coding sequence is TGTGCCAGCAGCGCCGGACAGGGCAGCCACTATGGCTACACCTTC. Together with reference TRBV9 and TRBJ1-2, the CDR3 gives the full variable domain: DSGVTQTPKHLITATGQRVTLRCSPRSGDLSVYWYQQSLDQGLQFLIQYYNGEERAKGNILERFSAQQFPDLHSELNLSSLELGDSALYFCASSAGQGSHYGYTFGSGTRLTVV.

J is TRBJ2-3 and V is TRBV19, with a tentative D call TRBD1 (5 bases). V was shortened by 3 bases and J by 2 bases, with 18 bases between the two germline ends. Germline CDR1 LNHDA, CDR2 SQIVND (reference sequence). The CDR3 consists of 17 residues. CDR3 nucleotides: TGTGCCAGTAGTATCTTTGGTCTAGGGGCCCCCACAGATACGCAGTATTTT. It yields the protein CASSIFGLGAPTDTQYF.

This clone was seen more than once but under ten times. The V gene is TRBV6-1, the J gene TRBJ1-2; D is unresolved. The germline V gene has CDR1 MNHNS and CDR2 SASEGT. The length of the CDR3 is 11 residues. Trimming took off 8 bases at V and 1 base at J, with 5 bases between the two ends. The CDR3 spells CASGLNYGYTF. DNA for the CDR3: TGTGCCAGCGGGCTTAACTATGGCTACACCTTC.

As concerns this clone: Within the sample, other DNA sequences also encode this same CDR3. V is TRBV11-2 and J is TRBJ2-1; D call uncertain. The CDR3 sequence is 11 residues long. V shed 3 bases and J shed 6 bases, with 3 bases lying between them. Per germline, CDR1 SGHAT and CDR2 FQNNGV. CDR3: CASSLGNEQFF. The DNA for the CDR3 is TGTGCCAGCAGCTTGGGCAATGAGCAGTTCTTC.

This clone was picked up one time. The rearrangement joins TRBV5-4 to TRBJ2-7, with D perhaps TRBD2 (6 bases). V was shortened by 4 bases and J by 2 bases, with 16 bases between the two germline ends. The CDR3 runs 15 residues. Per the germline V gene, CDR1 is SGHNT and CDR2 is YYREEE (reference sequence). The CDR3 DNA reads as TGTGCCAGCAGCCTCGGAGGGCCTCGGGCCTACGAGCAGTACTTC. Protein sequence: CASSLGGPRAYEQYF.

The table lists this clone with a count of one. V and J are TRBV27 and TRBJ2-3; D remains unclear. CDR3 size: 13 residues. Germline-derived CDR1 and CDR2 are MNHEY and SMNVEV (reference sequence). Trimming took 5 bases from V and 6 from J, leaving 12 bases between them. As DNA, the CDR3 is TGTGCCAGCAGTCTGTTACCGAGGGATACGCAGTATTTT. Its translation is CASSLLPRDTQYF.

The chain employs TRBV28 and TRBJ2-1, with D uncertain. The CDR3 runs to 12 residues. Germline loops: CDR1 MDHEN, CDR2 SYDVKM. V lost 2 bases and J 10 bases, leaving 9 bases between the germline ends. The CDR3 nucleotides read TGTGCCAGCAGTTTAAGGATCCGCGAGCAGTTCTTC. As protein: CASSLRIREQFF.